The 28 T cell receptor beta chains given below trace back to one sample, sequenced in a study of response to subunit inactivated influenza vaccine. TCRdb passed the RT-PCR reads through MiXCR, listing each CDR3 protein once. The table has hundreds of thousands of distinct CDR3 sequences, approximately 13% seen once. Sequencing was performed on PBMCs from blood, taken about 40 days after vaccination. The receptors shown here come from a man aged 50 to 59 who received an inactivated influenza vaccine.

J is TRBJ2-1 and V is TRBV12-3 or TRBV12-4, with 12 nucleotides matching TRBD2. CDR3 length: 16 residues. V was pared by 5 bases and J by 10 bases, with 12 bases of the junction left unmatched. The CDR3, as DNA: TGTGCCAGCAGTCCAAGGACTAGCGGGGCCTTTTACGAGCAGTTCTTC. It yields the protein CASSPRTSGAFYEQFF.

The table lists this clonotype with a few counts. V gene TRBV18 combines with J gene TRBJ2-7; D gene unclear. The CDR3 runs 14 residues. V was cut by 3 bases and J by 6 bases, with 15 bases left in between. Germline CDR1 reads KGHSH; CDR2 reads LQKENI. This chain's CDR3 is CASSPSNPSLEQYF. CDR3 in DNA: TGTGCCAGCTCACCGTCTAACCCGTCCCTCGAGCAGTACTTC.

This clonotype showed up many times. The J gene is TRBJ1-3, the V gene TRBV5-1; 7 positions match TRBD1. Germline CDR1 SGHRS, CDR2 YFSETQ. The CDR3 totals 18 residues. J gave up 0 bases and V 0 bases, and 9 bases lay outside the gene matches. For the CDR3, the DNA is TGCGCCAGCAGCTTGGTCGGGACAGTTCTCGGCTCTGGAAACACCATATATTTT. This encodes CASSLVGTVLGSGNTIYF.

This clonotype was observed a handful of times. The chain is built from TRBV7-2 and TRBJ2-2; the match to TRBD1 covers 8 bases. Germline V gene data show CDR1 as SGHTA and CDR2 as FQGNSA. This CDR3 is 15 amino acids long. Germline trimming cut 5 bases from V and 7 bases from J; bases unmatched to any gene: 9. CDR3 residues: CASSPRTGLSGELFF. The CDR3, as DNA: TGTGCCAGCAGCCCGCGGACAGGGCTGAGCGGGGAGCTGTTTTTT.

The chain links TRBV12-3 or TRBV12-4 to TRBJ1-1, with a weak D call TRBD1 (6 bases). CDR3 length: 15 amino acids. V lost 7 bases to trimming and J lost 5 bases, with 20 bases between them. CDR3 nucleotide sequence: TGTGCCAGCATCGGGGGTGTGGGGAGGGGGACTGAAGCTTTCTTT. Protein product: CASIGGVGRGTEAFF.

The chain joins TRBV6-2 or TRBV6-3 to TRBJ1-1; unclear D gene. V was cut by 2 bases and J by 0 bases, with 7 bases left in between. The germline V gene encodes CDR1 MNHEY and CDR2 SVGEGT. This CDR3 is built from 14 residues. CDR3 sequence (DNA): TGTGCCAGCAGTTACACGGGGATGAACACTGAAGCTTTCTTT. The encoded protein is CASSYTGMNTEAFF.

Concerning this clonotype itself: The junction departs from the called germline gene at one end, perhaps through a read error. V and J are TRBV15 and TRBJ2-2, with D possibly TRBD1 on 5 matching bases. This CDR3 is built from 17 residues. In germline, CDR1 is LNHNV, CDR2 YYDKDF (reference sequence). In nucleotides, the CDR3 is TGTGCCGCCAGCAGACCAGGACAACCGGGGAACACCGGGGAGCTGTTTTTT. Its translation is CAASRPGQPGNTGELFF.

This clonotype has more than one count but fewer than ten. The rearrangement joins TRBV28 to TRBJ2-7; the D gene could be TRBD1 or TRBD2 (6 bases each). Germline V gives CDR1 MDHEN, CDR2 SYDVKM. This CDR3 has 13 amino acids. V shed 3 bases and J shed 4 bases, with 10 bases lying between them. The CDR3 DNA is TGTGCCAGCAGTTTTACAGGGAGGTACGAGCAGTACTTC. It is translated as CASSFTGRYEQYF.

The chain uses TRBV4-2 and TRBJ2-5; 8 nucleotides line up with TRBD2. Germline lookup yields CDR1 LGHNA and CDR2 YNFKEQ. This CDR3 has 14 amino acids. V was clipped by 5 bases and J by 3 bases; unmatched bases: 5. The CDR3 DNA is TGTGCCAGCAGCAAACCAGCGGGAGAAGAGACCCAGTACTTC. Its translation: CASSKPAGEETQYF.

The sample holds a few counts of this clonotype. The chain employs TRBV12-3 or TRBV12-4 and TRBJ2-1; TRBD2 aligns across 8 bases. V trimming: 10 bases; J trimming: 9 bases; junction bases outside the gene matches: 14. The CDR3 length is 14 residues. The CDR3 bases are TGTGCCACCTCCAGACTAGCGAGGGACGGTGAGCAGTTCTTC. Its translation is CATSRLARDGEQFF.

There are a few counts of this clonotype. J is TRBJ1-1 and V is TRBV5-1; 7 bases agree with TRBD1. V dropped 7 bases and J dropped 5; count of bases not matched to a gene: 20. This CDR3 contains 17 residues. Germline assignment: CDR1 SGHRS and CDR2 YFSETQ. CDR3 sequence (DNA): TGCGCCAGCCGTCGCGATTCCGGGACAGCCCCTATGACTGAAGCTTTCTTT. It codes for CASRRDSGTAPMTEAFF.

The chain uses TRBV11-1 and TRBJ1-3; D ambiguous. V lost 5 bases and J lost 0, with 23 bases in between. Germline lookup yields CDR1 SGHAT and CDR2 FQDESV (reference sequence). CDR3 length: 19 residues. The CDR3: CASSPPGGRKDTSGNTIYF. As DNA, the CDR3 is TGTGCCAGCAGCCCTCCTGGAGGGCGCAAGGATACCTCTGGAAACACCATATATTTT.

This clonotype came up a few times. The V gene is TRBV27, the J gene TRBJ2-1; 7 bases line up with TRBD2. Trimming cost V 2 bases and J 7 bases; bases outside gene matches: 8. Germline assignment: CDR1 MNHEY and CDR2 SMNVEV (reference sequence). There are 15 residues in the CDR3. The CDR3 region is CASSLRRLGGNEQFF. The CDR3, as DNA: TGTGCCAGCAGTTTACGGCGGTTGGGGGGGAATGAGCAGTTCTTC.

The chain links TRBV7-9 to TRBJ2-6; 7 bases agree with TRBD1. Germline CDR1 is SEHNR and CDR2 is FQNEAQ (reference sequence). This CDR3 is 16 amino acids long. Trimming took 2 bases from V and 2 from J; bases not matched to a gene: 3. Here the CDR3 reads CASSLTGDPGANVLTF. CDR3 bases: TGTGCCAGCAGCTTAACAGGGGACCCTGGGGCCAACGTCCTGACTTTC.

The chain carries TRBV10-3 and TRBJ1-3, with D unclear. The CDR3 totals 15 residues. From germline, CDR1 is ENHRY and CDR2 SYGVKD. V lost 0 bases to trimming and J lost 0 bases, with 6 bases between them. The CDR3 DNA reads TGTGCCATCAGTGAGTCTGCCTTCTCTGGAAACACCATATATTTT. Its translation: CAISESAFSGNTIYF.

The V call is TRBV11-2, the J call TRBJ2-2; TRBD1 aligns across 9 bases. The CDR3 covers 15 residues. Per germline, CDR1 SGHAT and CDR2 FQNNGV. Trimming cost V 4 bases and J 4 bases; bases outside gene matches: 4. CDR3 region: CASSSTGGGTGELFF. CDR3 nucleotide sequence: TGTGCCAGCAGCTCGACAGGGGGAGGCACCGGGGAGCTGTTTTTT.

This chain connects TRBV4-2 to TRBJ2-7, with a weak D call TRBD1 (6 bases). The CDR3 covers 13 residues. Germline CDR1 and CDR2: LGHNA and YNFKEQ. V lost 2 bases to trimming and J lost 4 bases, with 9 bases between them. This CDR3 is CASSQQGQYEQYF. The CDR3 DNA reads TGTGCCAGCAGCCAACAGGGGCAGTACGAGCAGTACTTC.

The chain is built from TRBV5-1 and TRBJ2-5; no definite D call. The CDR3 length is 13 residues. Germline V lookup: CDR1 SGHRS, CDR2 YFSETQ. V lost 4 bases and J lost 3, with 10 bases in between. The CDR3, as DNA: TGCGCCAGCAGCCGTAATACTAAAGAGACCCAGTACTTC. Amino acid sequence: CASSRNTKETQYF.

This chain joins TRBV5-1 and TRBJ2-5, with 9 nucleotides matching TRBD1. The CDR3 is 16 amino acids. CDR1 is SGHRS and CDR2 is YFSETQ in the germline V gene. The trim removed 4 bases at V and 1 base at J, leaving 8 bases unmatched. DNA of the CDR3: TGCGCCAGCAGCAACCGGGACAGGGACCTCCAAGAGACCCAGTACTTC. It codes for CASSNRDRDLQETQYF. The full variable domain, completed using reference TRBV5-1 and TRBJ2-5, is KAGVTQTPRYLIKTRGQQVTLSCSPISGHRSVSWYQQTPGQGLQFLFEYFSETQRNKGNFPGRFSGRQFSNSRSEMNVSTLELGDSALYLCASSNRDRDLQETQYFGPGTRLLVL.

The table lists this clonotype with a few counts. The genes are TRBV15 and TRBJ2-3, with D unclear. Deletions cut 8 bases from V and 0 bases from J, with 15 bases between. This CDR3 comprises 15 residues. CDR1 is LNHNV, CDR2 YYDKDF, per germline (reference sequence). CDR3 coding DNA: TGTGCCACCCACCGGGCGGTTCTTAGCACAGATACGCAGTATTTT. Translation: CATHRAVLSTDTQYF.

The chain couples TRBV2 to TRBJ2-1, with 8 bases matching TRBD1. The V gene's germline CDR1 is SNHLY and CDR2 FYNNEI. CDR3 length: 15 residues. Unmatched junction bases numbered 13, after V lost 5 bases and J lost 10 bases. The chain's CDR3 is CASSTSGQVGKEQFF. The CDR3 DNA is TGTGCCAGCAGTACCTCGGGACAGGTCGGAAAGGAGCAGTTCTTC.

The chain has TRBV12-3 or TRBV12-4 and TRBJ2-1; 11 nucleotides line up with TRBD2. This CDR3 contains 15 residues. J lost 9 bases, V lost 4 bases, and 8 bases had no gene match. The CDR3 reads CASSSFSGGAGEQFF. CDR3 DNA: TGTGCCAGCAGTTCATTTAGCGGGGGGGCCGGTGAGCAGTTCTTC.

The V and J genes are TRBV12-3 or TRBV12-4 and TRBJ2-7, with a tentative D call TRBD1 (5 bases). This CDR3 contains 13 residues. Trimming left V 5 bases short and J 3 bases short, with 11 bases between. The CDR3 DNA sequence: TGTGCCAGCAGTCTGAACAGGTACTACGAGCAGTACTTC. As protein: CASSLNRYYEQYF.

This clonotype was observed a few times. The chain employs TRBV28 and TRBJ1-5; possibly TRBD1 for D (5 bases). The CDR3 spans 17 residues. Germline V gene data show CDR1 as MDHEN and CDR2 as SYDVKM. V dropped 6 bases and J dropped 3 bases, with 21 bases sitting between them. CDR3 nucleotide sequence: TGTGCCAGCAGGAATTACTCCCTACGACAGCCCAATCAGCCCCAGCATTTT. It specifies CASRNYSLRQPNQPQHF.

This clonotype was found a few times. The chain links TRBV7-8 to TRBJ2-3; 9 nucleotides line up with TRBD1. The CDR3 loop spans 16 amino acids. Germline CDR1 SGHVS, CDR2 FQNEAQ. The V and J ends lost 3 bases and 0 bases, in that order; junction bases with no gene match: 4. CDR3 nucleotide sequence: TGTGCCAGCAGCTTGGAGGGGACAGGGAGCACAGATACGCAGTATTTT. It translates to CASSLEGTGSTDTQYF.

This clonotype was counted ten times or more. The chain is built from TRBV28 and TRBJ2-3, with 15 bases fitting TRBD2. J was trimmed by 6 bases and V by 4 bases; bases with no gene match: 8. Germline loops: CDR1 MDHEN, CDR2 SYDVKM. The CDR3 runs to 17 residues. CDR3 in DNA: TGTGCCAGCAGTTCCGGGACTAGCGGGAGGAGAGGGGATACGCAGTATTTT. Amino acids: CASSSGTSGRRGDTQYF.

A word on this clonotype: This clone may be a read error of a much larger clone one base away. The chain links TRBV7-2 to TRBJ2-5; D possibly corresponds to TRBD2 (5 bases). Germline V gives CDR1 SGHTA, CDR2 FQGNSA. Trimming stripped 1 base from V and 9 bases from J, with 6 bases between. The CDR3 is 11 residues long. CDR3 in amino acids: CASSLEEAQYF. CDR3 nucleotides: TGTGCCAGCAGCTTAGAGGAGGCCCAGTACTTC.

This clonotype was seen many times. This chain joins TRBV12-3 or TRBV12-4 and TRBJ2-5, with D tentatively TRBD2 (6 bases). The CDR3 consists of 13 residues. The V and J ends lost 2 bases and 4 bases respectively, with 8 bases between them. CDR3 nucleotides: TGTGCCAGCAGTTTATCGGGGGTAGAGACCCAGTACTTC. Translating gives CASSLSGVETQYF.